These T cell receptor beta chains were read from a single sample in a study of beta chain features in type 1 diabetes. TCRdb's table, derived via immunoSEQ multiplex PCR, lists solely in-frame clones and lacks some. The data hold over 150,000 clones, with almost 8% observed a single time. The specimen sequenced was central memory CD4+ T cells from blood. These receptors were taken from a man in his late teens or twenties with type 1 diabetes. Both conserved end residues are part of each CDR3. D genes are given only for firm matches. Part of the rows lack a size; the others show once, few, many or a class for expanded clones.

d_call: TRBD1
v_call: TRBV18
j_call: TRBJ2-5
clone_size: few
cdr3_aa: CASSPGQVETQYF
cdr3_nt: TGTGCCAGCTCACCGGGACAGGTGGAGACCCAGTACTTC

d_call: TRBD1
v_call: TRBV2
j_call: TRBJ2-2
clone_size: .
cdr3_aa: CASSPTGIAGELFF
cdr3_nt: TGTGCCAGCAGTCCGACAGGGATAGCCGGGGAGCTGTTTTTT

d_call: TRBD2
v_call: TRBV4-2
j_call: TRBJ2-5
clone_size: .
cdr3_aa: CASSQGLAGPQETQYF
cdr3_nt: TGTGCCAGCAGCCAGGGACTAGCGGGGCCTCAAGAGACCCAGTACTTC

d_call: .
v_call: TRBV6-5
j_call: TRBJ1-2
clone_size: many
cdr3_aa: CASMRRLGDYGYTF
cdr3_nt: TGTGCCAGCATGAGGAGGTTGGGCGACTATGGCTACACCTTC

d_call: .
v_call: TRBV11-2
j_call: TRBJ1-3
clone_size: few
cdr3_aa: CASSPGQLPSTIYF
cdr3_nt: TGTGCCAGCAGCCCAGGACAGCTCCCTAGCACCATATATTTT

d_call: .
v_call: TRBV29-1
j_call: TRBJ2-1
clone_size: .
cdr3_aa: CSEYYLSSYNEQFF
cdr3_nt: TGCAGCGAGTATTACCTGAGCTCCTACAATGAGCAGTTCTTC

d_call: .
v_call: TRBV2
j_call: TRBJ2-5
clone_size: .
cdr3_aa: CASSDRTGTMETQYF
cdr3_nt: TGTGCCAGCAGTGATCGGACGGGAACGATGGAGACCCAGTACTTC

d_call: .
v_call: TRBV7-2
j_call: TRBJ1-2
clone_size: .
cdr3_aa: CASSLDRDYGYTF
cdr3_nt: TGTGCCAGCAGCTTAGACAGGGACTATGGCTACACCTTC

d_call: .
v_call: TRBV7-8
j_call: TRBJ2-7
clone_size: few
cdr3_aa: CASSLEPTVSYEQYF
cdr3_nt: TGTGCCAGCAGCTTAGAGCCGACAGTCTCCTACGAGCAGTACTTC

d_call: .
v_call: TRBV28
j_call: TRBJ2-7
clone_size: .
cdr3_aa: CASKESSYEQYF
cdr3_nt: TGTGCCAGCAAGGAGAGCTCCTACGAGCAGTACTTC

d_call: TRBD2
v_call: TRBV10-3
j_call: TRBJ2-1
clone_size: few
cdr3_aa: CAIAGGFFDEQFF
cdr3_nt: TGTGCCATCGCGGGGGGGTTTTTCGACGAGCAGTTCTTC

d_call: TRBD2
v_call: TRBV7-2
j_call: TRBJ2-3
clone_size: .
cdr3_aa: CASSLVGRGGQNTQYF
cdr3_nt: TGTGCCAGCAGTTTGGTAGGGCGGGGGGGCCAAAATACGCAGTATTTT

d_call: .
v_call: TRBV27
j_call: TRBJ2-7
clone_size: few
cdr3_aa: CASSSPAGEQYF
cdr3_nt: TGTGCCAGCAGTTCGCCTGCGGGCGAGCAGTACTTC

d_call: TRBD1
v_call: TRBV7-8
j_call: TRBJ2-1
clone_size: .
cdr3_aa: CASRRDRNNEQFF
cdr3_nt: TGTGCCAGCAGGAGGGACAGGAACAATGAGCAGTTCTTC

d_call: TRBD1
v_call: TRBV5-4
j_call: TRBJ1-1
clone_size: .
cdr3_aa: CASSRGQGAPTGTEAFF
cdr3_nt: TGTGCCAGCAGCAGGGGACAGGGGGCCCCGACGGGCACTGAAGCTTTCTTT

d_call: .
v_call: TRBV28
j_call: TRBJ2-7
clone_size: few
cdr3_aa: CASSPGGQSSYEQYF
cdr3_nt: TGTGCCAGCAGTCCCGGGGGACAGAGCTCCTACGAGCAGTACTTC

d_call: TRBD2
v_call: TRBV5-4
j_call: TRBJ2-5
clone_size: .
cdr3_aa: CASSGRGTSEHQETQYF
cdr3_nt: TGTGCCAGCAGCGGGAGGGGGACTAGCGAGCACCAAGAGACCCAGTACTTC